The 5 T cell receptor beta chains in this list originate from one sample, sequenced in a study of T cells in tuberculosis. The data were produced by immunoSEQ multiplex PCR, yet TCRdb's version contains in-frame clones alone and is incomplete. The sample shows 25,000 to 35,000 clones, roughly 89% of them seen only once. Material: PBMCs. These receptors all come from a donor between 10 and 35 years old with latent tuberculosis or without tuberculosis infection.

The rearrangement links TRBV4-1 to TRBJ2-5; weak D call: TRBD2 (6 bases). The V and J ends lost 4 bases and 9 bases respectively, with 15 bases between them. The CDR3 covers 13 residues. Looked up from germline, CDR1 is MGHRA and CDR2 is YSYEKL. CDR3 residues: CASSRDSDWAQYF. The CDR3 DNA sequence: TGCGCCAGCAGCCGGGACTCAGACTGGGCCCAGTACTTC.

J is TRBJ1-1 and V is TRBV6-5, with a tentative D call TRBD1 (5 bases). V was clipped by 5 bases and J by 0 bases, with 13 bases between them. Per the germline V gene, CDR1 is MNHEY and CDR2 is SVGAGI. CDR3 size: 15 residues. CDR3 protein: CASSPRTRLNTEAFF. In nucleotides, the CDR3 is TGTGCCAGCAGTCCCCGGACAAGATTGAACACTGAAGCTTTCTTT.

The V call is TRBV6-5, the J call TRBJ1-3; no firm D call. The germline V gene has CDR1 MNHEY and CDR2 SVGAGI. This CDR3 region has 12 residues. The V and J ends lost 6 bases and 4 bases respectively, with 7 bases between them. CDR3 in DNA: TGTGCCAGCAGAGCGCGAGGAAACACCATATATTTT. Translated: CASRARGNTIYF.

The rearrangement joins TRBV4-3 to TRBJ2-7, with 7 bases aligning to TRBD1. CDR1 LGHNA and CDR2 YSLEER come from the germline V gene. The CDR3 has 16 residues. Losses at the gene ends were 1 base for V and 3 bases for J; bases not matched to a gene: 9. CDR3: CASSQGLGTESYEQYF. In nucleotides, the CDR3 is TGCGCCAGCAGCCAAGGATTGGGGACAGAGAGCTACGAGCAGTACTTC.

The chain uses TRBV5-4 and TRBJ2-1; TRBD2 matches at 8 bases. Germline trimming cut 7 bases from V and 9 bases from J; bases unmatched to any gene: 12. CDR3 length: 14 residues. Germline CDR1 is SGHNT and CDR2 is YYREEE (reference sequence). The CDR3 protein is CASHPRGGSIEQFF. CDR3 nucleotide sequence: TGTGCCAGCCACCCACGGGGGGGTTCTATTGAGCAGTTCTTC.